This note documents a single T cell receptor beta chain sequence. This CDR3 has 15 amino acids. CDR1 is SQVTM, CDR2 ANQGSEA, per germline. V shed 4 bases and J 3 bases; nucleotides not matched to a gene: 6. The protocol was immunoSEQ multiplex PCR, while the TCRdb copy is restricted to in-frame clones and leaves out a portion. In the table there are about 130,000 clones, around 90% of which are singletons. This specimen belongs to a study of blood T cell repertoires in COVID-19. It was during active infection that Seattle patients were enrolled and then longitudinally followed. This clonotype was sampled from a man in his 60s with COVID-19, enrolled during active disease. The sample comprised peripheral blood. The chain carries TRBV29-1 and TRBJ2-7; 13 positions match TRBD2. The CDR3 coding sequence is TGCAGCGTTGTGGGGACTAGCGGGACGCTCTACGAGCAGTACTTC. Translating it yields CSVVGTSGTLYEQYF.